This T cell receptor beta chain was identified during a study of cytomegalovirus exposure and HLA in healthy donors. Looked up from germline, CDR1 is SGDLS and CDR2 is YYNGEE. CDR3 length: 15 amino acids. V lost 4 bases to trimming and J lost 9 bases, with 17 bases between them. Sequencing was performed with immunoSEQ multiplex PCR; in TCRdb, only in-frame clones are kept and a portion is missing. The data show some 190,000 clones, 86% seen once. A word on this clone: Its antigen is as yet unknown.

Whole-study results and caveats: According to a subsequent analysis, TCR clusters from the first cohort were inclined to appear together in the 120 validation repertoires. The study labeled 150 to 200 TCR beta chains cytomegalovirus-associated.

This chain links TRBV9 with TRBJ1-6; D not resolved. The source material was PBMCs. This TCR was sampled from a woman aged 18-35 years in good health and CMV-seronegative. In DNA, the CDR3 is TGTGCCAGCAGCCACCACCGGGGAATTAGTTCACCCCTCCACTTT. Its protein product is CASSHHRGISSPLHF.